This TCR beta chain stems from a study of T cells in Graves' hyperthyroidism and ophthalmopathy. Study outcomes and limitations: Peripheral blood also featured most of the thyroid clonotypes expanded above 0.001. Ophthalmopathy cases were set apart from stable hyperthyroidism by a 13 V-J model.

This clonotype was observed a few times. Its antigen is still unknown. This CDR3 region has 11 residues. In germline, CDR1 is SGHNT, CDR2 YYREEE (reference sequence). Trimming shortened V by 6 bases and J by 6 bases, and 7 bases separated the two germline ends. Hyperthyroidism in the patients, aged 18 to 65, was newly diagnosed and under 2 months in duration. 10 ml of fresh peripheral blood supplied the PBMCs. The CDR3 regions of TCR beta were amplified from RNA transcripts. The HTBI set primed first-round TCR CDR3 RT-PCR. TCRdb redid the calling of the multiplex PCR reads with MiXCR, one entry per CDR3 protein. The table shows 300,000 to 400,000 distinct CDR3 sequences, with about 14% occurring only once.

The specimen sequenced was blood. The clonotype was recovered from a woman aged 30 to 39 with Graves' hyperthyroidism. The V and J genes are TRBV5-4 and TRBJ2-4; D is perhaps TRBD1 (5 bases). CDR3 sequence: CASTQGNIQYF. The CDR3 bases are TGTGCCAGCACTCAGGGAAACATTCAGTACTTC.